Listed below are T cell receptor beta chains from one sample, sequenced in a study of shared clonotypes between healthy human individuals. Assay: immunoSEQ multiplex PCR; the TCRdb copy retains only in-frame clones and omits some. The sample lists hundreds of thousands of clones, less than 80% occurring once. Material: memory CD4+ T cells sorted from blood. The receptors were sampled from a woman in her thirties in good health. The CDR3 runs from the conserved cysteine through the conserved F or W. D genes are given only for firm matches. A clone size is listed for some rows: how often the clone was seen (once, few, many), or a class if it is expanded.

J gene: TRBJ1-5
clone size: -
D gene: -
V gene: TRBV6-5
CDR3 protein: CASSSWTENQPQHF
CDR3 DNA: TGTGCCAGCAGTTCTTGGACAGAGAATCAGCCCCAGCATTTT

J gene: TRBJ2-7
clone size: -
D gene: -
V gene: TRBV15
CDR3 protein: CATSRDLSGIMRNHEQYF
CDR3 DNA: TGTGCCACCAGCAGAGATCTCAGTGGAATAATGAGGAACCACGAGCAGTACTTC

J gene: TRBJ2-7
clone size: -
D gene: TRBD1
V gene: TRBV6-6
CDR3 protein: CASSYVRQGNEQYF
CDR3 DNA: TGTGCCAGCAGTTACGTTCGACAGGGCAACGAGCAGTACTTC

J gene: TRBJ2-5
clone size: few
D gene: TRBD1
V gene: TRBV29-1
CDR3 protein: CSETGTGGETQYF
CDR3 DNA: TGCAGCGAAACCGGGACAGGGGGCGAGACCCAGTACTTC

J gene: TRBJ2-1
clone size: -
D gene: TRBD2
V gene: TRBV11-3
CDR3 protein: CASSFGLAGAYNEQFF
CDR3 DNA: TGTGCCAGCAGCTTTGGACTAGCGGGAGCCTACAATGAGCAGTTCTTC

J gene: TRBJ2-7
clone size: -
D gene: TRBD1
V gene: TRBV5-1
CDR3 protein: CASSFGTVDDEQYF
CDR3 DNA: TGCGCCAGCAGCTTCGGGACAGTTGATGACGAGCAGTACTTC

J gene: TRBJ1-3
clone size: few
D gene: -
V gene: TRBV7-2
CDR3 protein: CASSQTISGNTIYF
CDR3 DNA: TGTGCCAGCAGCCAGACCATCTCTGGAAACACCATATATTTT

J gene: TRBJ2-1
clone size: -
D gene: -
V gene: TRBV6-1
CDR3 protein: CASSKHRVGEQFF
CDR3 DNA: TGTGCCAGCAGTAAACACAGGGTTGGAGAGCAGTTCTTC

J gene: TRBJ2-1
clone size: -
D gene: -
V gene: TRBV2
CDR3 protein: CASSRLVQGNEQFF
CDR3 DNA: TGTGCCAGCAGCAGACTAGTTCAAGGCAATGAGCAGTTCTTC

J gene: TRBJ1-1
clone size: -
D gene: TRBD1
V gene: TRBV2
CDR3 protein: CASRGDREGTEAFF
CDR3 DNA: TGTGCCAGCAGGGGGGACAGGGAGGGCACTGAAGCTTTCTTT

J gene: TRBJ2-3
clone size: -
D gene: TRBD2
V gene: TRBV5-1
CDR3 protein: CASSLALAGPTDTQYF
CDR3 DNA: TGCGCCAGCAGCTTGGCCCTAGCGGGACCCACAGATACGCAGTATTTT

J gene: TRBJ2-1
clone size: -
D gene: TRBD2
V gene: TRBV25-1
CDR3 protein: CASGTGTSGRASYNEQFF
CDR3 DNA: TGTGCCAGCGGAACCGGGACTAGCGGGAGGGCCTCATACAATGAGCAGTTCTTC

J gene: TRBJ2-5
clone size: few
D gene: TRBD2
V gene: TRBV7-9
CDR3 protein: CASSSTSGQETQYF
CDR3 DNA: TGTGCCAGCAGCTCCACTAGCGGTCAAGAGACCCAGTACTTC

J gene: TRBJ1-2
clone size: -
D gene: -
V gene: TRBV19
CDR3 protein: CASSPDSNYGYTF
CDR3 DNA: TGTGCCAGTAGTCCAGACTCGAACTATGGCTACACCTTC

J gene: TRBJ2-2
clone size: -
D gene: -
V gene: TRBV27
CDR3 protein: CASSLAQGGELFF
CDR3 DNA: TGTGCCAGCAGTTTAGCCCAGGGCGGGGAGCTGTTTTTT

J gene: TRBJ2-7
clone size: -
D gene: TRBD2
V gene: TRBV7-9
CDR3 protein: CASSLEAASGRNSEQYF
CDR3 DNA: TGTGCCAGCAGCTTAGAAGCGGCTAGCGGGAGGAACAGCGAGCAGTACTTC

J gene: TRBJ2-7
clone size: -
D gene: -
V gene: TRBV11-3
CDR3 protein: CANQSRRTYEQYF
CDR3 DNA: TGTGCCAACCAGAGCAGGCGCACCTACGAGCAGTACTTC

J gene: TRBJ2-3
clone size: few
D gene: -
V gene: TRBV7-2
CDR3 protein: CASSLGHFGTDTQYF
CDR3 DNA: TGTGCCAGCAGCTTAGGCCATTTCGGCACAGATACGCAGTATTTT

J gene: TRBJ1-4
clone size: once
D gene: -
V gene: TRBV5-6
CDR3 protein: CASSLEQGGEKLFF
CDR3 DNA: TGTGCCAGCAGCTTGGAGCAGGGCGGGGAAAAACTGTTTTTT

J gene: TRBJ2-2
clone size: once
D gene: -
V gene: TRBV5-1
CDR3 protein: CASSSTRNTRELFF
CDR3 DNA: TGCGCCAGCAGCTCGACCCGGAACACCAGGGAGCTGTTTTTT

J gene: TRBJ1-2
clone size: -
D gene: TRBD1
V gene: TRBV9
CDR3 protein: CASSLGQGYGYTF
CDR3 DNA: TGTGCCAGCAGCTTGGGACAGGGCTATGGCTACACCTTC

J gene: TRBJ1-3
clone size: -
D gene: -
V gene: TRBV11-1
CDR3 protein: CAIKTGGSTSGNTIYF
CDR3 DNA: TGTGCCATCAAGACGGGCGGCAGCACCTCTGGAAACACCATATATTTT

J gene: TRBJ2-3
clone size: -
D gene: TRBD1
V gene: TRBV7-6
CDR3 protein: CASSLEPGGNEDTQYF
CDR3 DNA: TGTGCCAGCAGCTTGGAACCAGGGGGCAATGAAGATACGCAGTATTTT

J gene: TRBJ2-5
clone size: -
D gene: -
V gene: TRBV5-6
CDR3 protein: CASSFIRVETQYF
CDR3 DNA: TGTGCCAGCAGCTTTATCAGGGTGGAGACCCAGTACTTC

J gene: TRBJ2-7
clone size: once
D gene: -
V gene: TRBV7-9
CDR3 protein: CASSLGLSTRPTSYEQYF
CDR3 DNA: TGTGCCAGCAGCTTAGGTTTGTCAACTCGTCCTACCTCCTACGAGCAGTACTTC

J gene: TRBJ2-3
clone size: -
D gene: TRBD2
V gene: TRBV29-1
CDR3 protein: CSTRGGPDTQYF
CDR3 DNA: TGCAGCACTCGGGGGGGACCAGATACGCAGTATTTT

J gene: TRBJ2-7
clone size: -
D gene: TRBD2
V gene: TRBV6-4
CDR3 protein: CASSDRAGAGPYEQYF
CDR3 DNA: TGTGCCAGCAGTGACCGGGCGGGAGCGGGGCCTTACGAGCAGTACTTC

J gene: TRBJ2-3
clone size: -
D gene: -
V gene: TRBV27
CDR3 protein: CASSLKGLFDGSTDTQYF
CDR3 DNA: TGTGCCAGCAGTTTAAAAGGCCTATTTGACGGATCCACAGATACGCAGTATTTT

J gene: TRBJ1-4
clone size: -
D gene: -
V gene: TRBV30
CDR3 protein: CACEGWTNEKLFF
CDR3 DNA: TGTGCCTGTGAGGGGTGGACTAATGAAAAACTGTTTTTT

J gene: TRBJ1-1
clone size: -
D gene: -
V gene: TRBV6-1
CDR3 protein: CASSESENTEAFF
CDR3 DNA: TGTGCCAGCAGTGAAAGTGAAAACACTGAAGCTTTCTTT

J gene: TRBJ2-1
clone size: -
D gene: TRBD2
V gene: TRBV27
CDR3 protein: CASSLSGRAYNEQFF
CDR3 DNA: TGTGCCAGCAGTCTTAGCGGGAGGGCCTACAATGAGCAGTTCTTC

J gene: TRBJ2-7
clone size: -
D gene: -
V gene: TRBV10-3
CDR3 protein: CAISGSSYEQYF
CDR3 DNA: TGTGCCATCAGTGGATCGTCCTACGAGCAGTACTTC

J gene: TRBJ1-2
clone size: -
D gene: TRBD1
V gene: TRBV2
CDR3 protein: CASSWTGTNGYTF
CDR3 DNA: TGTGCCAGCAGTTGGACAGGGACAAATGGCTACACCTTC

J gene: TRBJ1-4
clone size: few
D gene: TRBD1
V gene: TRBV28
CDR3 protein: CASSFQSGGNEKLFF
CDR3 DNA: TGTGCCAGCAGTTTCCAATCAGGGGGTAATGAAAAACTGTTTTTT

J gene: TRBJ2-2
clone size: -
D gene: -
V gene: TRBV27
CDR3 protein: CASKLVGGSGTGELFF
CDR3 DNA: TGTGCCAGCAAACTCGTGGGGGGCTCGGGCACCGGGGAGCTGTTTTTT

J gene: TRBJ1-1
clone size: -
D gene: -
V gene: TRBV6-1
CDR3 protein: CASSEVPAFF
CDR3 DNA: TGTGCCAGCAGTGAAGTTCCGGCTTTCTTT

J gene: TRBJ2-5
clone size: -
D gene: -
V gene: TRBV2
CDR3 protein: CASSEMSGSRTQYF
CDR3 DNA: TGTGCCAGCAGTGAAATGTCAGGGAGTCGGACCCAGTACTTC

J gene: TRBJ1-1
clone size: -
D gene: -
V gene: TRBV7-9
CDR3 protein: CASSLTGSVGAFF
CDR3 DNA: TGTGCCAGCAGCTTAACGGGGTCTGTGGGAGCTTTCTTT

J gene: TRBJ2-3
clone size: -
D gene: -
V gene: TRBV7-9
CDR3 protein: CASSPGSEGTDTQYF
CDR3 DNA: TGTGCCAGCAGCCCAGGGAGCGAGGGGACAGATACGCAGTATTTT

J gene: TRBJ2-3
clone size: few
D gene: -
V gene: TRBV29-1
CDR3 protein: CSARGDNTDTQYF
CDR3 DNA: TGCAGCGCACGCGGAGATAACACAGATACGCAGTATTTT

J gene: TRBJ2-2
clone size: -
D gene: TRBD1
V gene: TRBV7-7
CDR3 protein: CASSPDRENTGELFF
CDR3 DNA: TGTGCCAGCAGCCCCGACAGGGAGAACACCGGGGAGCTGTTTTTT

J gene: TRBJ2-1
clone size: -
D gene: TRBD1
V gene: TRBV6-1
CDR3 protein: CASRLSGQGYHEQFF
CDR3 DNA: TGTGCCAGCAGACTTTCGGGACAGGGGTACCATGAGCAGTTCTTC

J gene: TRBJ1-2
clone size: -
D gene: -
V gene: TRBV27
CDR3 protein: CASSLGVNYGYTF
CDR3 DNA: TGTGCCAGCAGTTTGGGAGTTAACTATGGCTACACCTTC

J gene: TRBJ2-1
clone size: -
D gene: -
V gene: TRBV19
CDR3 protein: CASSWNREGEQFF
CDR3 DNA: TGTGCCAGTAGTTGGAACAGGGAGGGTGAGCAGTTCTTC

J gene: TRBJ2-1
clone size: -
D gene: TRBD2
V gene: TRBV7-9
CDR3 protein: CASSLRALAGAIGNEQFF
CDR3 DNA: TGTGCCAGCAGCTTACGGGCTCTAGCGGGAGCGATAGGGAATGAGCAGTTCTTC